Below, 25 T cell receptor beta chains from the same sample are listed, as sequenced in a study of blood T cell repertoires in COVID-19. Clones were read by immunoSEQ multiplex PCR, and TCRdb kept only the in-frame ones, dropping some. The sample yields around 60,000 clones, more than 80% seen once. Sequenced material: peripheral blood. These receptors all stem from a human donor with active COVID-19. The donor label of this sample is uncertain.

The V gene is TRBV5-1, the J gene TRBJ1-3; TRBD1 aligns across 8 bases. Germline CDR1 is SGHRS and CDR2 is YFSETQ. This CDR3 has 14 amino acids. The junction had 3 bases not matched to a gene; V was cut back by 3 bases and J by 4 bases. CDR3 nucleotide sequence: TGCGCCAGCAGCTACCGGGACAGGGGAAACACCATATATTTT. It translates to CASSYRDRGNTIYF.

There are a few counts of this clone. The chain is built from TRBV4-2 and TRBJ1-3, with TRBD1 identical over 7 bases. The CDR3 runs to 18 residues. J gave up 1 base and V 1 base, and 10 bases lay outside the gene matches. Looked up from germline, CDR1 is LGHNA and CDR2 is YNFKEQ. In DNA, the CDR3 is TGTGCCAGCAGCCAAGCGCGGGGACAGAGATTATCTGGAAACACCATATATTTT. It is translated as CASSQARGQRLSGNTIYF.

V is TRBV6-1 and J is TRBJ2-7; 7 nucleotides align to TRBD1. J lost 3 bases, V lost 3 bases, and 8 bases had no gene match. The V gene's germline CDR1 is MNHNS and CDR2 SASEGT. This CDR3 has 15 amino acids. The CDR3 region is CASSDRQGVDYEQYF. The CDR3 DNA follows: TGTGCCAGCAGTGATCGACAGGGTGTGGACTACGAGCAGTACTTC.

The chain recombines TRBV7-4 with TRBJ2-5; 16 nucleotides align to TRBD2. The germline gives CDR1 SGHVT, CDR2 SQSDAQ. Trimming removed 3 bases from V and 4 bases from J; junction bases left unmatched: 8. The CDR3 extends over 18 amino acids. The CDR3 DNA is TGTGCCAGCAGCTTGGGACTAGCGGGGGGGCTTAAGGTAGAGACCCAGTACTTC. Its translation: CASSLGLAGGLKVETQYF.

This clone has just a few counts. The chain uses TRBV27 and TRBJ2-3, with D tentatively TRBD2 (5 bases). The length of the CDR3 is 14 residues. Germline V gene lookup returns CDR1 MNHEY and CDR2 SMNVEV (reference sequence). V shed 5 bases and J shed 0 bases, with 9 bases lying between them. The CDR3 sequence: CASSGRESTDTQYF. The CDR3 DNA follows: TGTGCCAGCAGTGGCCGGGAAAGCACAGATACGCAGTATTTT.

The chain has TRBV2 and TRBJ2-2; D not certain. The germline gives CDR1 SNHLY, CDR2 FYNNEI. The CDR3 spans 11 residues. Trimming took off 6 bases at V and 5 bases at J, with 4 bases between the two ends. CDR3 region: CASSRTGELFF. The CDR3 DNA is TGTGCCAGCAGCAGGACCGGGGAGCTGTTTTTT.

This chain connects TRBV7-3 to TRBJ2-2; a possible D gene is TRBD1 (5 bases). The ends were cut back, 1 base at V and 8 bases at J, with 11 bases in the middle. The CDR3 is 14 residues long. Looked up from germline, CDR1 is SGHTA and CDR2 is FQGTGA. CDR3 nucleotide sequence: TGTGCCAGCAGCTTAATGCCAGGGTCTGGGGAGCTGTTTTTT. Protein: CASSLMPGSGELFF. The whole variable domain, remainder taken from reference TRBV7-3 and TRBJ2-2, is GAGVSQTPSNKVTEKGKYVELRCDPISGHTALYWYRQSLGQGPEFLIYFQGTGAADDSGLPNDRFFAVRPEGSVSTLKIQRTERGDSAVYLCASSLMPGSGELFFGEGSRLTVL.

This clone was seen a handful of times. The V gene is TRBV25-1, the J gene TRBJ1-5; D ambiguous. The CDR3 runs to 16 residues. The germline CDR1 and CDR2 sequences are MGHDK and SYGVNS. Trimming shortened V by 4 bases and J by 2 bases, and 15 bases separated the two germline ends. The CDR3 DNA follows: TGTGCCAGCAGTGGCAAGGGAGTTCTGGGCAATCAGCCCCAGCATTTT. Encoded protein: CASSGKGVLGNQPQHF. Together with reference TRBV25-1 and TRBJ1-5, the CDR3 gives the full variable domain: EADIYQTPRYLVIGTGKKITLECSQTMGHDKMYWYQQDPGMELHLIHYSYGVNSTEKGDLSSESTVSRIRTEHFPLTLESARPSHTSQYLCASSGKGVLGNQPQHFGDGTRLSIL.

The V call is TRBV4-1, the J call TRBJ2-2; possible D gene TRBD2, 5 bases. V was pared by 5 bases and J by 4 bases, with 11 bases between. CDR1 MGHRA and CDR2 YSYEKL come from the germline V gene. This CDR3 comprises 14 residues. The CDR3 nucleotides are TGCGCCAGCAGCAGGGAGACTCCCACCGGGGAGCTGTTTTTT. It encodes CASSRETPTGELFF.

The chain has TRBV28 and TRBJ2-7; no definite D call. Germline V gene lookup returns CDR1 MDHEN and CDR2 SYDVKM. Between the trimmed V and J ends, which lost 6 bases and 2 bases, there was a span of 11 bases. There are 13 residues in the CDR3. CDR3 sequence: CASSLVSPYEQYF. DNA of the CDR3: TGTGCCAGCAGCCTCGTCTCCCCCTACGAGCAGTACTTC.

This rearrangement joins TRBV4-2 to TRBJ2-2; 13 nucleotides match TRBD2. The V gene end was trimmed by 4 bases and the J gene end by 5 bases; junction bases not matched to a gene: 4. Germline V gene lookup returns CDR1 LGHNA and CDR2 YNFKEQ. The CDR3 has 16 residues. The CDR3 is CASSLGTSGTTGELFF. The CDR3 nucleotides read TGTGCCAGCAGCCTCGGGACTAGCGGGACGACCGGGGAGCTGTTTTTT.

The rearrangement links TRBV29-1 to TRBJ1-4; 8 nucleotides match TRBD1. The CDR3 spans 14 residues. Germline trimming cut 4 bases from V and 4 bases from J; bases unmatched to any gene: 5. Germline V lookup: CDR1 SQVTM, CDR2 ANQGSEA. The CDR3 here is CSVAQGGVNEKLFF. The CDR3 bases are TGCAGCGTTGCACAGGGGGGAGTTAATGAAAAACTGTTTTTT. The whole variable domain, remainder taken from reference TRBV29-1 and TRBJ1-4, is SAVISQKPSRDICQRGTSLTIQCQVDSQVTMMFWYRQQPGQSLTLIATANQGSEATYESGFVIDKFPISRPNLTFSTLTVSNMSPEDSSIYLCSVAQGGVNEKLFFGSGTQLSVL.

The genes are TRBV5-1 and TRBJ2-7, with 9 nucleotides matching TRBD2. Per the germline V gene, CDR1 is SGHRS and CDR2 is YFSETQ. V lost 2 bases to trimming and J lost 2 bases; unmatched junction nucleotides: 2. The length of the CDR3 is 14 residues. The CDR3 nucleotides are TGCGCCAGCAGCTTCAGCGGGGGGACCTACGAGCAGTACTTC. Amino acids: CASSFSGGTYEQYF.

The V and J genes are TRBV27 and TRBJ2-7, with TRBD2 identical over 11 bases. This CDR3 region has 14 residues. Germline V CDR1 and CDR2: MNHEY, SMNVEV (reference sequence). Unmatched junction bases numbered 4, after V lost 6 bases and J lost 3 bases. CDR3 DNA sequence: TGTGCCAGCAGCGTTACTAGCGGGAGCTACGAGCAGTACTTC. This encodes CASSVTSGSYEQYF.

The rearrangement joins TRBV25-1 to TRBJ2-7; 8 bases fit TRBD1. This CDR3 has 14 amino acids. Germline assignment: CDR1 MGHDK and CDR2 SYGVNS. V trimming: 4 bases; J trimming: 2 bases; junction bases outside the gene matches: 4. For the CDR3, the DNA is TGTGCCAGCAGTGTCGGACAGGGTCCCTACGAGCAGTACTTC. Amino acid sequence: CASSVGQGPYEQYF.

This clone has only a few counts. The chain joins TRBV5-1 to TRBJ2-7, with 12 positions matching TRBD2. The germline V gene encodes CDR1 SGHRS and CDR2 YFSETQ. With V trimmed by 4 bases and J by 2 bases, 7 bases remained unmatched. The CDR3 totals 16 residues. In DNA form, the CDR3 reads TGCGCCAGCAGCCCGGGGACTAGCGGGCCCCCCTACGAGCAGTACTTC. It codes for CASSPGTSGPPYEQYF.

The genes are TRBV27 and TRBJ1-2, with D hard to call. Trimming removed 0 bases at V and 2 bases at J, with 16 bases between. The CDR3 spans 17 residues. CDR1 is MNHEY and CDR2 is SMNVEV in the germline V gene (reference sequence). CDR3 residues: CASSLSRGSYLNYGYTF. CDR3 sequence (DNA): TGTGCCAGCAGTTTATCCCGCGGCAGTTACTTAAACTATGGCTACACCTTC.

This chain uses TRBV6-5 with TRBJ1-1, with TRBD1 as a possible D gene (6 bases). CDR1 and CDR2 from the germline V gene are MNHEY and SVGAGI. CDR3 length: 14 amino acids. With 6 bases removed from V and 7 bases from J, the gap between germline ends came to 18 bases. In nucleotides, the CDR3 is TGTGCCAGCAGAAATTTACAGGGTTTGAGTGAAGCTTTCTTT. It is translated as CASRNLQGLSEAFF.

The chain is built from TRBV11-2 and TRBJ2-7; 9 bases fit TRBD1. The CDR3 contains 16 residues. Per germline, CDR1 SGHAT and CDR2 FQNNGV. J was trimmed by 0 bases and V by 1 base; bases with no gene match: 4. The CDR3 protein is CASSLVGQGYSYEQYF. The CDR3 DNA sequence: TGTGCCAGCAGCTTAGTCGGACAGGGGTACTCCTACGAGCAGTACTTC.

The V call is TRBV9, the J call TRBJ2-2; weak D call: TRBD2 (6 bases). V lost 0 bases and J 5 bases, leaving 11 bases between the germline ends. The germline V gene encodes CDR1 SGDLS and CDR2 YYNGEE. The CDR3 is 15 residues long. CDR3 coding DNA: TGTGCCAGCAGCGTAGCGGGAGTAGAGACCGGGGAGCTGTTTTTT. As protein: CASSVAGVETGELFF. Filled out from reference TRBV9 and TRBJ2-2, the complete variable domain reads DSGVTQTPKHLITATGQRVTLRCSPRSGDLSVYWYQQSLDQGLQFLIQYYNGEERAKGNILERFSAQQFPDLHSELNLSSLELGDSALYFCASSVAGVETGELFFGEGSRLTVL.

This clone appeared a single time. V and J are TRBV7-2 and TRBJ2-1; D may be TRBD1 (7 bases). The V gene lost 3 bases and the J gene lost 7 bases, with 22 bases spanning the gap. The CDR3 consists of 17 residues. The germline CDR1 and CDR2 sequences are SGHTA and FQGNSA. In nucleotides, the CDR3 is TGTGCCAGCAGCTTCGGGGTGCGGGACAGACTCACTAATGAGCAGTTCTTC. Translated, it gives CASSFGVRDRLTNEQFF. Together with reference TRBV7-2 and TRBJ2-1, the CDR3 gives the full variable domain: GAGVSQSPSNKVTEKGKDVELRCDPISGHTALYWYRQSLGQGLEFLIYFQGNSAPDKSGLPSDRFSAERTGGSVSTLTIQRTQQEDSAVYLCASSFGVRDRLTNEQFFGPGTRLTVL.

Here the CDR3 DNA reads TGTGCCAGCAGCAACCTAGCAAACTCCTACAATGAGCAGTTCTTC. This codes for CASSNLANSYNEQFF. J is TRBJ2-1 and V is TRBV21-1; the D segment call TRBD2 is taken from the table without a DNA check. TRBV21-1 is a listed pseudogene. CDR3 length equals 15 residues.

The genes are TRBV9 and TRBJ1-2; tentative D call: TRBD1 (5 bases). The germline V gene has CDR1 SGDLS and CDR2 YYNGEE. This CDR3 comprises 15 residues. Trimming cost V 4 bases and J 0 bases, with 13 bases left between them. In nucleotides, the CDR3 is TGTGCCAGCAGCCCGGGAGGACATTCTAACTATGGCTACACCTTC. Encoded protein: CASSPGGHSNYGYTF.

This chain uses TRBV5-6 with TRBJ2-5, with D unclear. CDR1 and CDR2 (germline): SGHDT, YYEEEE. V lost 1 base and J 2 bases, leaving 6 bases between the germline ends. The CDR3 contains 13 residues. The CDR3 region has the DNA TGTGCCAGCAGCTTGTCAGGACAAGAGACCCAGTACTTC. Its translation: CASSLSGQETQYF.

This clone was seen once. This chain links TRBV5-4 with TRBJ2-2, with D tentatively TRBD2 (6 bases). Germline values: CDR1 SGHNT, CDR2 YYREEE (reference sequence). The CDR3 loop spans 16 amino acids. V lost 3 bases to trimming and J lost 1 base, with 13 bases between them. DNA for the CDR3: TGTGCCAGCAGCTCGAGACTAGACCTGAACACCGGGGAGCTGTTTTTT. Protein sequence: CASSSRLDLNTGELFF.